This is a list of T cell receptor beta chains from one sample in a study of cytomegalovirus exposure and HLA in healthy donors. Profiled with immunoSEQ multiplex PCR; TCRdb holds only in-frame clones, not every one. The sample consists of 150,000 to 200,000 clones, about 80% of them appearing once. The sequencing input was PBMCs. The receptors come from a woman aged 18-29 years in good health and CMV-seropositive. CDR3s include the opening cysteine and the closing phenylalanine or tryptophan. A D gene is named only where the DNA matches it firmly.

d_call	j_call	v_call	cdr3_aa
TRBD1	TRBJ1-1	TRBV27	CASSSGQGYTEAFF
.	TRBJ2-1	TRBV14	CASSQGITRLQEQFF
TRBD1	TRBJ1-5	TRBV5-1	CASSLGQGYNQPQHF
.	TRBJ2-5	TRBV6-1	CASSELRGGETQYF
.	TRBJ2-3	TRBV2	CASTESYYSSNRDTQYF
.	TRBJ1-6	TRBV6-5	CASSQEGWYNSPLHF
.	TRBJ1-2	TRBV25-1	CASRRGNNYGYTF
.	TRBJ1-2	TRBV7-9	CASSYGRDSLDYGYTF
TRBD1	TRBJ1-2	TRBV14	CASSQLIKGQLLYGYTF
.	TRBJ1-6	TRBV29-1	CSVDFGGGSPLHF
TRBD2	TRBJ2-2	TRBV4-1	CASMGTSGETGELFF
.	TRBJ1-1	TRBV10-3	CAIRGSPGERNTEAFF
.	TRBJ1-1	TRBV7-2	CASSLYGGAQNTEAFF
TRBD1	TRBJ2-5	TRBV5-4	CASSTEPGQGARVQTQYF
TRBD1	TRBJ2-2	TRBV27	CASSIAGGGEGTGELFF
TRBD1	TRBJ1-1	TRBV7-2	CASSLGAGGGTEAFF
TRBD1	TRBJ1-1	TRBV6-5	CASSPGTALNTEAFF
TRBD1	TRBJ2-5	TRBV7-9	CASSLSRGPRGETQYF
TRBD2	TRBJ2-1	TRBV7-2	CASSRAGTSGASPYNEQFF
.	TRBJ1-1	TRBV6-4	CASSEMQVGMRDTEAFF
TRBD2	TRBJ2-6	TRBV5-1	CASSLRASGSSGANVLTF
.	TRBJ2-3	TRBV29-1	CSVRGSSTDTQYF
TRBD1	TRBJ1-1	TRBV10-2	CASSKMTGGVTEAFF
.	TRBJ2-1	TRBV5-4	CASSLEATISNEQFF
TRBD1	TRBJ2-3	TRBV29-1	CSAKTGGSTDTQYF
.	TRBJ1-2	TRBV7-9	CASSSLTSVTGYTF
.	TRBJ2-1	TRBV7-9	CASSPSGEQFF
TRBD1	TRBJ1-1	TRBV7-9	CASSLPGRGPETLNTEAFF
.	TRBJ2-7	TRBV5-4	CASSPNRGGAYEQYF
.	TRBJ1-6	TRBV18	CASSPGQSNSPLHF
.	TRBJ1-1	TRBV5-1	CASGLGWGGNTEAFF